A selection of T cell receptor beta chains follows, all from one sample in a study of blood T cell repertoires in COVID-19. Profiling relied on immunoSEQ multiplex PCR, and the TCRdb table lists in-frame clones only, not all of them. This sample yields under 250,000 clones, of which 85% to 90% are seen a single time; around 1.5% belongs to the top ten. The sequencing input was peripheral blood. Receptor source: a man older than 75 with acute or convalescent COVID-19. Each CDR3 is given with its conserved first and last residue. The D gene is left open where the match is weak.

J | V | length | D | CDR3
TRBJ2-1 | TRBV21-1 | 17 | - | CASSKARQFSVYNEQFF
TRBJ2-1 | TRBV19 | 14 | - | CASRGRGSYNEQFF
TRBJ1-2 | TRBV7-2 | 17 | TRBD1 | CASTRGRDRFLNYGYTF
TRBJ2-1 | TRBV6-2/TRBV6-3 | 13 | - | CASSRLAGSEQFF
TRBJ2-7 | TRBV7-2 | 17 | TRBD1 | CASSFSRRGRGTNEQYF
TRBJ2-7 | TRBV6-6 | 14 | TRBD1 | CASSSSGQTYEQYF
TRBJ2-1 | TRBV20-1 | 11 | - | CSATLRLEQFF
TRBJ1-2 | TRBV28 | 13 | TRBD1 | CATGTETPYGYTF
TRBJ1-2 | TRBV9 | 15 | TRBD1 | CASSPETGRSYGYTF
TRBJ1-5 | TRBV7-2 | 14 | TRBD1 | CASSPGQGNQPQHF
TRBJ2-7 | TRBV6-5 | 12 | - | CASRGTWDEQYF
TRBJ1-2 | TRBV28 | 14 | - | CASSLAGEIYGYTF
TRBJ2-2 | TRBV7-6 | 18 | - | CASSPRLGVAPNTGELFF
TRBJ2-2 | TRBV7-2 | 15 | - | CASSLITGVTGELFF
TRBJ2-1 | TRBV19 | 13 | - | CASSMDIYNEQFF
TRBJ1-1 | TRBV5-1 | 14 | - | CASSLAAGNAEAFF
TRBJ1-6 | TRBV5-1 | 14 | - | CASSLNQYNSPLHF
TRBJ2-2 | TRBV5-1 | 18 | TRBD1 | CASSFDRVGSANTGELFF
TRBJ2-3 | TRBV6-4 | 15 | TRBD2 | CASSPQRGLSDTQYF
TRBJ2-7 | TRBV15 | 12 | - | CATSRDRYEQYF
TRBJ1-1 | TRBV18 | 16 | - | CASSPPGGQGGTEAFF
TRBJ1-1 | TRBV7-9 | 13 | - | CASSLTQDTEAFF
TRBJ2-2 | TRBV7-2 | 16 | TRBD1 | CASSPYWTGNTGELFF
TRBJ2-5 | TRBV3-1/TRBV3-2 | 18 | TRBD2 | CASSQGEVAGGHQETQYF
TRBJ2-7 | TRBV19 | 14 | - | CASSIQRGTFEQYF
TRBJ2-3 | TRBV5-5 | 12 | - | CASSARGDTQYF
TRBJ1-6 | TRBV4-3 | 20 | TRBD1 | CASSQPEQGWASSYNSPLHF
TRBJ2-1 | TRBV6-2/TRBV6-3 | 13 | - | CASSTTAGNEQFF
TRBJ1-2 | TRBV21-1 | 17 | - | CASSKAHGTGFNYGYTF
TRBJ2-7 | TRBV6-5 | 14 | - | CASSGGGEGAEQYF
TRBJ2-2 | TRBV28 | 16 | - | CASSPRQVANTGELFF
TRBJ2-7 | TRBV20-1 | 11 | - | CSARADYEQYF
TRBJ2-3 | TRBV5-6 | 16 | TRBD1 | CASSLGQAHPFGYQYF
TRBJ2-2 | TRBV5-1 | 15 | - | CASSLRSPNTGELFF
TRBJ2-5 | TRBV2 | 14 | - | CASSDDKPQETQYF
TRBJ1-5 | TRBV18 | 15 | TRBD1 | CASSPPGTGYQPQHF
TRBJ1-2 | TRBV7-2 | 15 | TRBD1 | CASSPGTGLSYGYTF
TRBJ1-1 | TRBV27 | 13 | - | CASSLLGPTEAFF
TRBJ1-2 | TRBV7-8 | 15 | TRBD1 | CASSLAPDRGYGYTF
TRBJ1-1 | TRBV4-2 | 18 | - | CASSQDLGGLPMSTEAFF
TRBJ2-5 | TRBV13 | 16 | TRBD2 | CASRRTSGPVQETQYF
TRBJ2-1 | TRBV11-1 | 15 | TRBD2 | CASSLSSGTSNEQFF
TRBJ1-4 | TRBV6-5 | 15 | - | CASSYSGERGEKLFF
TRBJ1-5 | TRBV4-3 | 15 | TRBD1 | CASSLGQGGGQPQHF
TRBJ2-1 | TRBV7-6 | 14 | - | CASSLSEAYNEQFF
TRBJ1-1 | TRBV27 | 18 | TRBD1 | CASSSGGWTGGMNTEAFF
TRBJ1-2 | TRBV10-3 | 15 | - | CAISPQGQFNYGYTF
TRBJ1-1 | TRBV3-1/TRBV3-2 | 14 | - | CASIPGGRGTEAFF
TRBJ2-5 | TRBV7-9 | 14 | - | CASSLAGGKETQYF